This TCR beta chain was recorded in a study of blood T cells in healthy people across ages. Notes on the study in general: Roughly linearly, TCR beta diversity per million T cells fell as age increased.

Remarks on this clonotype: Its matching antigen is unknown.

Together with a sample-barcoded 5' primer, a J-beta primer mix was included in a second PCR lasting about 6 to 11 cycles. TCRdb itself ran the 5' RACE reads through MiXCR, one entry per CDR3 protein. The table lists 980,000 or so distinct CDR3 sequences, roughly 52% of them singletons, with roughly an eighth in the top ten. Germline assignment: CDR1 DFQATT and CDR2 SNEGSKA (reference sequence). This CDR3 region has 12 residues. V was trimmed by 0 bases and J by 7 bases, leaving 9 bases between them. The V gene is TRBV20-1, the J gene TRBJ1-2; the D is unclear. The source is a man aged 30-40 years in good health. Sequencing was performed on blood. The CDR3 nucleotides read TGCAGTGCTAGAGATCGCAGAGCTGGCTACACCTTC. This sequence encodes CSARDRRAGYTF.